One sample yielded the 15 T cell receptor beta chains listed below, sequenced in a study of Tregs in tolerant kidney transplant recipients (dated by TCRdb to about 2019). The time point label corresponds to: blood sample drawn before combined kidney and bone marrow transplant. Library method: the immunoSEQ multiplex PCR assay. Drawn from immuneACCESS, this table holds only the in-frame rearrangements with V and J called that TCRdb kept. Clones are partly lost; checked studies trace under half to an unresolved V gene and leave the rest unexplained. For this sample the table gives 70,000 to 95,000 clones, of which approximately 89% were detected only once. The ten largest clones add up to about 0.3% of the sample. Sequences were derived from Tregs from blood, sampled before the transplant. These receptors all stem from a human donor who received a combined kidney and bone marrow transplant.

The chain carries TRBV11-2 and TRBJ2-7; 8 positions agree with TRBD2. The ends lost 1 base at V and 12 bases at J; junction bases unmatched: 8. The CDR3 runs 13 residues. From germline, CDR1 is SGHAT and CDR2 FQNNGV. For the CDR3, the DNA is TGTGCCAGCAGCTTAGCGGGGGTAGCGGGACGGTACTTC. Protein: CASSLAGVAGRYF.

The rearrangement uses TRBV29-1 and TRBJ2-5; tentatively, D is TRBD2 (6 bases). With 2 bases removed from V and 4 bases from J, the gap between germline ends came to 14 bases. This CDR3 is built from 14 residues. Per germline, CDR1 SQVTM and CDR2 ANQGSEA. CDR3 amino acids: CSVEPGSVGETQYF. The CDR3, as DNA: TGCAGCGTTGAACCCGGGAGCGTCGGAGAGACCCAGTACTTC.

The rearrangement links TRBV27 to TRBJ1-5; 9 bases are a match to TRBD1. This CDR3 is 15 amino acids long. CDR1 is MNHEY, CDR2 SMNVEV, per germline (reference sequence). The trim removed 5 bases at V and 2 bases at J, leaving 4 bases unmatched. The CDR3 sequence is CASSPRTGGNQPQHF. DNA for the CDR3: TGTGCCAGCAGTCCACGGACAGGGGGCAATCAGCCCCAGCATTTT.

The V call is TRBV9, the J call TRBJ2-5; possibly TRBD1 for D (6 bases). The ends were cut back, 3 bases at V and 5 bases at J, with 17 bases in the middle. Looked up from germline, CDR1 is SGDLS and CDR2 is YYNGEE. This CDR3 contains 15 residues. DNA of the CDR3: TGTGCCAGCAGCGCCGGGACCCAGGGGCGGGAGACCCAGTACTTC. Its translation: CASSAGTQGRETQYF.

The chain employs TRBV2 and TRBJ2-7; 8 nucleotides align to TRBD2. Germline V CDR1 and CDR2: SNHLY, FYNNEI. The V and J ends lost 7 bases and 0 bases, in that order; junction bases with no gene match: 11. This CDR3 region has 16 residues. The CDR3 region has the DNA TGTGCCAGCAATCAGCGGGAGATTGGTTCCTCCTACGAGCAGTACTTC. It specifies CASNQREIGSSYEQYF.

The V call is TRBV19, the J call TRBJ1-5, with 10 bases lining up with TRBD1. V lost 5 bases and J lost 3; bases outside the gene matches: 7. The CDR3 extends over 16 amino acids. The germline CDR1 and CDR2 sequences are LNHDA and SQIVND (reference sequence). Here the CDR3 reads CASSARDRGNNQPQHF. The CDR3 region has the DNA TGTGCCAGTAGTGCCCGGGACAGGGGAAACAATCAGCCCCAGCATTTT.

V gene TRBV2 combines with J gene TRBJ2-6, with 9 nucleotides matching TRBD1. This CDR3 comprises 15 residues. Per germline, CDR1 SNHLY and CDR2 FYNNEI. J was trimmed by 8 bases and V by 5 bases; bases with no gene match: 7. CDR3 DNA: TGTGCCAGCAGTAGGGACAGGGAACCTTCCAACGTCCTGACTTTC. Its translation is CASSRDREPSNVLTF. Variable domain in full (rest from reference TRBV2 and TRBJ2-6): EPEVTQTPSHQVTQMGQEVILRCVPISNHLYFYWYRQILGQKVEFLVSFYNNEISEKSEIFDDQFSVERPDGSNFTLKIRSTKLEDSAMYFCASSRDREPSNVLTFGAGSRLTVL.

This chain joins TRBV19 and TRBJ2-1, with 7 bases identical to TRBD2. This CDR3 is 19 amino acids long. Germline V gives CDR1 LNHDA, CDR2 SQIVND (reference sequence). V dropped 5 bases and J dropped 0; count of bases not matched to a gene: 16. CDR3 nucleotides: TGTGCCAGTAGTCGGGCTAGCGGAAACATGGTGAACTCCTACAATGAGCAGTTCTTC. Protein: CASSRASGNMVNSYNEQFF.

The V gene is TRBV30, the J gene TRBJ1-5, with 8 bases aligning to TRBD1. The J segment lost 4 bases and the V segment lost 1 base, leaving 3 bases of the junction unmatched. The CDR3 spans 14 residues. The germline V gene encodes CDR1 GTSNPN and CDR2 SVGIG (reference sequence). CDR3: CAWSDDRGNQPQHF. The CDR3 nucleotides read TGTGCCTGGAGTGACGACAGGGGAAATCAGCCCCAGCATTTT.

The chain combines TRBV11-3 with TRBJ2-3, with a weak D call TRBD1 (6 bases). This CDR3 region has 14 residues. Trimming removed 2 bases from V and 9 bases from J, with 15 bases in between. CDR1 and CDR2 (germline): SGHNT, YENEEA. The CDR3 sequence is CASSLSTGKDTQYF. The CDR3 DNA sequence: TGTGCCAGCAGCTTAAGTACAGGGAAAGACACGCAGTATTTT. The entire variable domain, with the rest obtained from reference TRBV11-3 and TRBJ2-3, is as follows: EAGVVQSPRYKIIEKKQPVAFWCNPISGHNTLYWYLQNLGQGPELLIRYENEEAVDDSQLPKDRFSAERLKGVDSTLKIQPAELGDSAVYLCASSLSTGKDTQYFGPGTRLTVL.

This chain's CDR3 is CASSQEVRGGETQYF. The CDR3 DNA follows: TGTGCCAGCAGCCAAGAAGTAAGAGGCGGAGAGACCCAGTACTTC. This rearrangement joins TRBV14 to TRBJ2-5; D call uncertain. Between the trimmed V and J ends, which lost 0 bases and 4 bases, there was a span of 12 bases. This CDR3 contains 15 residues. Germline lookup yields CDR1 SGHDN and CDR2 FVKESK.

A remark on this clone: This specimen includes other DNA sequences encoding the same CDR3. The chain has TRBV9 and TRBJ2-1; a possible D gene is TRBD2 (5 bases). There are 15 residues in the CDR3. Germline V gene sequence: CDR1 SGDLS, CDR2 YYNGEE. V was shortened by 2 bases and J by 3 bases, with 12 bases between the two germline ends. DNA for the CDR3: TGTGCCAGCAGCGTCGAGGGTGGAAGCTACAATGAGCAGTTCTTC. Translation: CASSVEGGSYNEQFF.

V is TRBV4-2 and J is TRBJ2-7; 9 nucleotides line up with TRBD2. The length of the CDR3 is 15 residues. Germline-derived CDR1 and CDR2 are LGHNA and YNFKEQ. The V and J ends lost 4 bases and 2 bases, in that order; junction bases with no gene match: 6. In DNA, the CDR3 is TGTGCCAGCAGCCGCCCGGGACTAGCAACCTACGAGCAGTACTTC. Translation: CASSRPGLATYEQYF.

V is TRBV19 and J is TRBJ1-5, with a weak D call TRBD1 (6 bases). Germline CDR1 is LNHDA and CDR2 is SQIVND (reference sequence). This CDR3 contains 14 residues. V shed 6 bases and J shed 3 bases, with 12 bases lying between them. The CDR3 DNA is TGTGCCAGTAGACCCGGACAGAACAATCAGCCCCAGCATTTT. As protein: CASRPGQNNQPQHF. Complete variable domain (other parts from reference TRBV19 and TRBJ1-5): DGGITQSPKYLFRKEGQNVTLSCEQNLNHDAMYWYRQDPGQGLRLIYYSQIVNDFQKGDIAEGYSVSREKKESFPLTVTSAQKNPTAFYLCASRPGQNNQPQHFGDGTRLSIL.

The chain has TRBV5-4 and TRBJ2-7; TRBD1 agrees at 7 bases. Trimming removed 5 bases from V and 4 bases from J; junction bases left unmatched: 9. Germline V gene sequence: CDR1 SGHNT, CDR2 YYREEE (reference sequence). The CDR3 is made up of 14 amino acids. The CDR3 is CASSSPGQTYEQYF. DNA of the CDR3: TGTGCCAGCAGTTCACCGGGACAGACATACGAGCAGTACTTC.